This paragraph covers one TCR beta chain sequence. Per the original methods: Reference gene primers were amplified, and this amplification served to estimate nucleated cell counts. Repertoires were generated with immunoSEQ multiplex PCR, while TCRdb's copy carries only in-frame clones and drops some. Clone size and V and J calls were adopted from that table, with D and trimming inferred from the DNA. The sample yields tens of thousands of clones, roughly nine tenths seen once. This record comes from a study of blood T cell repertoires in COVID-19. The V end was cut by 0 bases, the J end by 3 bases, with 14 bases between. This CDR3 is built from 16 residues. Germline V CDR1 and CDR2: LGHNA, YNFKEQ.

The TCR sequence derives from an older woman with acute or convalescent COVID-19. J is TRBJ1-2 and V is TRBV4-2; weak D call: TRBD1 (6 bases). Sequencing used peripheral blood. CDR3 coding DNA: TGTGCCAGCAGCCAAGATGTTGGCAGGGGAGACTATGGCTACACCTTC. This translates into CASSQDVGRGDYGYTF.